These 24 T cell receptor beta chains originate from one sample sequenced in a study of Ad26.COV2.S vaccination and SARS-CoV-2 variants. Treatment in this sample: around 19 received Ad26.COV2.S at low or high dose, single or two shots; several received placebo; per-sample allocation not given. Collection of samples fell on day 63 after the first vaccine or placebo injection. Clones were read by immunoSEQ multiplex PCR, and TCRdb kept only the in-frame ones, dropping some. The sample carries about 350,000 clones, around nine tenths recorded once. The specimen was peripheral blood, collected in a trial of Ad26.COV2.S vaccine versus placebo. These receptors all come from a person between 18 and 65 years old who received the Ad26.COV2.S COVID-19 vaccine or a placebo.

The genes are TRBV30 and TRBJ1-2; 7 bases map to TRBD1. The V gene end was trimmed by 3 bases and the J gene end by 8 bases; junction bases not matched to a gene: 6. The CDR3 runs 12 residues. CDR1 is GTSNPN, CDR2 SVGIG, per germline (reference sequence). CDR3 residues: CAWRLTGKGYTF. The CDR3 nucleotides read TGTGCCTGGAGGTTGACAGGGAAGGGCTACACCTTC.

The CDR3 reads CATSGSAVSSGANVLTF. The CDR3 DNA reads as TGTGCCACCAGTGGTTCGGCGGTGAGCTCTGGGGCCAACGTCCTGACTTTC. The V call is TRBV24-1, the J call TRBJ2-6, with D uncertain. CDR3 size: 17 residues. V was cut by 5 bases and J by 0 bases, with 13 bases left in between. Germline V gives CDR1 KGHDR, CDR2 SFDVKD.

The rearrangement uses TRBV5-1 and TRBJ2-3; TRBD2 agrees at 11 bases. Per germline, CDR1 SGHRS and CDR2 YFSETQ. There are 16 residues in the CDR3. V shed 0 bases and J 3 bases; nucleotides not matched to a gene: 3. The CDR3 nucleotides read TGCGCCAGCAGCTTGGCCGGGACTAGCGGTACAGATACGCAGTATTTT. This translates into CASSLAGTSGTDTQYF.

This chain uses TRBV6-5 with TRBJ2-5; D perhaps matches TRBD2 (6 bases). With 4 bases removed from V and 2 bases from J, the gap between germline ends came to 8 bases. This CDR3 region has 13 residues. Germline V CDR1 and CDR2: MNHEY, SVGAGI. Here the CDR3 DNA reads TGTGCCAGCAGTTCGCGGGATCAAGAGACCCAGTACTTC. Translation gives CASSSRDQETQYF.

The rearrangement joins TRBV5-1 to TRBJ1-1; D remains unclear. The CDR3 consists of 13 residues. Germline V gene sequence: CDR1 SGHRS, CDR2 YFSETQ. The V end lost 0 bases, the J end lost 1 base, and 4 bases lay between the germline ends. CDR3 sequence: CASSLVWNTEAFF. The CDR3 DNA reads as TGCGCCAGCAGCTTGGTATGGAACACTGAAGCTTTCTTT.

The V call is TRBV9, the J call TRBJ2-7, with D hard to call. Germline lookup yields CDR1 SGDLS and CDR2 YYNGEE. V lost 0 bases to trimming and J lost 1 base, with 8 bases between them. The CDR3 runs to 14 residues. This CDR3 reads CASSVGAVSYEQYF. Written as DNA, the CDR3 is TGTGCCAGCAGCGTAGGCGCGGTTTCCTACGAGCAGTACTTC.

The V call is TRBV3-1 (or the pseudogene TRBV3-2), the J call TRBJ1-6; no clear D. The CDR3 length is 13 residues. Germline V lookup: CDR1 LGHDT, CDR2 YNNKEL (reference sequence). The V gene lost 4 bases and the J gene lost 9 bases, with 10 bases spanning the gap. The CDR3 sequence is CASSRGQISPLHF. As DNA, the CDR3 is TGTGCCAGCAGCCGAGGGCAGATTTCACCCCTCCACTTT.

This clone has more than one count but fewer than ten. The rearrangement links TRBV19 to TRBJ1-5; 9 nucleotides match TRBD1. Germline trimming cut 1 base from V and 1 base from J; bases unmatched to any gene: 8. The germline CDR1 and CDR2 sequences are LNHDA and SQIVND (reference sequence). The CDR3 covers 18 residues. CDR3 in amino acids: CASSIGPGTGRSNQPQHF. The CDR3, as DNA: TGTGCCAGTAGTATAGGTCCCGGGACAGGGAGAAGCAATCAGCCCCAGCATTTT.

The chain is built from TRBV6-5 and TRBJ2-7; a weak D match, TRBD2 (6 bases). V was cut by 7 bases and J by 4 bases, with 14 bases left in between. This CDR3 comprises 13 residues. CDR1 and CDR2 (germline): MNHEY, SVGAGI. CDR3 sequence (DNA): TGTGCCAGCACCCCAACTAGCCAGTACGAGCAGTACTTC. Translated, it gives CASTPTSQYEQYF.

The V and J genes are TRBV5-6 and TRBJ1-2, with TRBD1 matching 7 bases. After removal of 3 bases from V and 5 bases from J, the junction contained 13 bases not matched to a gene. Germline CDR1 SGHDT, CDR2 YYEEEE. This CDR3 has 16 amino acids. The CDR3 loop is CASSSTTGQRLYGYTF. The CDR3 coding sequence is TGTGCCAGCAGCTCCACGACAGGGCAGAGACTATATGGCTACACCTTC.

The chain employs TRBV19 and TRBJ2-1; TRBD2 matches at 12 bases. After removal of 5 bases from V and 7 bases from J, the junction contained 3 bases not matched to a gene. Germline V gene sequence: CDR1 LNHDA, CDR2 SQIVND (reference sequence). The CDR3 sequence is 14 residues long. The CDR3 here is CASSFGLAGNEQFF. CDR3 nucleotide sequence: TGTGCCAGTAGTTTCGGACTAGCGGGGAATGAGCAGTTCTTC.

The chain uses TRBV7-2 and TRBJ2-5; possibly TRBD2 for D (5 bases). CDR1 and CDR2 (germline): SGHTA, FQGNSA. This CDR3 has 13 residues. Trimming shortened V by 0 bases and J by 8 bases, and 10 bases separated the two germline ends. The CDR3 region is CASSLATSSTQYF. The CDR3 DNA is TGTGCCAGCAGCTTAGCTACTTCTAGCACCCAGTACTTC.

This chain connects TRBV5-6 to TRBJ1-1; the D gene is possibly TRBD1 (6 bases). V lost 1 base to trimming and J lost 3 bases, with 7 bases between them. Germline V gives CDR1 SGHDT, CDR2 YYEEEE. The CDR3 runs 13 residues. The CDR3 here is CASSLTGYTEAFF. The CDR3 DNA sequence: TGTGCCAGCAGCTTGACAGGGTACACTGAAGCTTTCTTT.

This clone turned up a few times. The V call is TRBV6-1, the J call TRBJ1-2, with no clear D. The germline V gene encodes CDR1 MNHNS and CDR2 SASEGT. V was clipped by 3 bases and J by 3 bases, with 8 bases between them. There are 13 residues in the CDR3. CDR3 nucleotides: TGTGCCAGCAGTGATTTTTCCTACTATGGCTACACCTTC. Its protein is CASSDFSYYGYTF.

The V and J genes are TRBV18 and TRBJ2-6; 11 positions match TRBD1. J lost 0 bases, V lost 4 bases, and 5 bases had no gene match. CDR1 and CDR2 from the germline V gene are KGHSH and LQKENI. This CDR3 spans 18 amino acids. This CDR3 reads CASSRGQGARSGANVLTF. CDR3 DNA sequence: TGTGCCAGCTCACGAGGACAGGGGGCCCGCTCTGGGGCCAACGTCCTGACTTTC.

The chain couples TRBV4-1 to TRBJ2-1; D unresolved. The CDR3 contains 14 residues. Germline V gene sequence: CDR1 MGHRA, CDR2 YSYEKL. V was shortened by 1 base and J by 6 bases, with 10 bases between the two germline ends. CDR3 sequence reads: CASSQGPFINEQFF. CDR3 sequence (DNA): TGCGCCAGCAGCCAAGGGCCCTTCATCAATGAGCAGTTCTTC.

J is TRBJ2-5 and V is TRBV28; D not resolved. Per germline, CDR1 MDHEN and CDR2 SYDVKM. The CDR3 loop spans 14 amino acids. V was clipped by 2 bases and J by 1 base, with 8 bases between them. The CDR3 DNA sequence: TGTGCCAGCAGTTTACGCAGGATCCAAGAGACCCAGTACTTC. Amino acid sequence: CASSLRRIQETQYF.

The CDR3, as DNA: TGTGCCAGCAGCTTGGACGGACTAGCGGGAGGACCCACAGATACGCAGTATTTT. This sequence encodes CASSLDGLAGGPTDTQYF. The chain links TRBV5-4 to TRBJ2-3; 14 positions agree with TRBD2. The length of the CDR3 is 18 residues. The germline gives CDR1 SGHNT, CDR2 YYREEE (reference sequence). The V gene end was trimmed by 0 bases and the J gene end by 2 bases; junction bases not matched to a gene: 5.

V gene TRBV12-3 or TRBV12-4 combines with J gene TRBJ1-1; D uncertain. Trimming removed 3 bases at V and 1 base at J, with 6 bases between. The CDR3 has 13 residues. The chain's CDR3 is CASSFSRNTEAFF. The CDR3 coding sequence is TGTGCCAGCAGTTTTTCCAGGAACACTGAAGCTTTCTTT.

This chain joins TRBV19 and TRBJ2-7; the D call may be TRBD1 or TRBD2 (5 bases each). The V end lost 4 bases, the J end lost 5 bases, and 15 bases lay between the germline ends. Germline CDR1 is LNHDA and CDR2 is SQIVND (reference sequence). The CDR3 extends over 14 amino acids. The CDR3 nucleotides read TGTGCCAGTAGTAACCGGGGACGGCAGGACGAGCAGTACTTC. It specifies CASSNRGRQDEQYF.

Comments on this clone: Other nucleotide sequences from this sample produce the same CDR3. The DNA of the CDR3 is TGTGCCAGCAGCCAAGTTCCATCCAACTCTGGGGCCAACGTCCTGACTTTC. This codes for CASSQVPSNSGANVLTF. The rearrangement uses TRBV4-2 and TRBJ2-6, with unresolved D. This CDR3 spans 17 amino acids. Germline assignment: CDR1 LGHNA and CDR2 YNFKEQ. The ends were cut back, 1 base at V and 0 bases at J, with 10 bases in the middle.

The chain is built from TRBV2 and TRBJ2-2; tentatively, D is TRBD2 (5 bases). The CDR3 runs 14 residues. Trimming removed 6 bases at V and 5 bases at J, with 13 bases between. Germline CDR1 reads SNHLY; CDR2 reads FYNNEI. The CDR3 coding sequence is TGTGCCAGCAGGTTTTCGGGAAGGACCGGGGAGCTGTTTTTT. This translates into CASRFSGRTGELFF.

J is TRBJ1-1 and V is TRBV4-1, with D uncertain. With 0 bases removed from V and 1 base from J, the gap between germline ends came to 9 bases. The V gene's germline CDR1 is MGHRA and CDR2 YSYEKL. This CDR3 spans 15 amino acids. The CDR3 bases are TGCGCCAGCAGCCAAGATCAGTCACCGAACACTGAAGCTTTCTTT. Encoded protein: CASSQDQSPNTEAFF.

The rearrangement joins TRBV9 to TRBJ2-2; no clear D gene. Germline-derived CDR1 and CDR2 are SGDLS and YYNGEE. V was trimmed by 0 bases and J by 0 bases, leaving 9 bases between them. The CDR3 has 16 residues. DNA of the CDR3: TGTGCCAGCAGCGTAGGCCCAAGCCCGAACACCGGGGAGCTGTTTTTT. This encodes CASSVGPSPNTGELFF.